This TCR beta chain is from a study of shared clonotypes between healthy human individuals. The authors loaded 150 to 250 ng DNA, tens of thousands of T cell genomes, into sorted-subset replicate PCRs. Libraries were prepared by immunoSEQ multiplex PCR; TCRdb keeps only in-frame clonotypes and omits some of them. The sample carries roughly 2 million clones, over 85% recorded once. CD8 cells regarded as naive lacked CD45RO, were positively chosen for CCR7, and omitted terminally differentiated effector memory CD45RA+ cells. Findings and limits, study-wide: In several donors, about 5% of naive CD4 clonotypes appeared in common. The study's rarefaction showed incomplete sorted-subset sequencing despite large depth. Only blood samples were collected, and tissue repertoires likely differ.

Germline CDR1 reads GTSNPN; CDR2 reads SVGIG (reference sequence). The CDR3 covers 12 residues. V was clipped by 4 bases and J by 7 bases, with 13 bases between them. A remark on this clone: What it binds is not known.

Sequenced sample: naive CD8+ T cells sorted from blood. This receptor was obtained from a man younger than 35 in good health. The chain uses TRBV30 and TRBJ1-2; D is perhaps TRBD1 (6 bases). CDR3 coding DNA: TGTGCCTGGATGTTGGGGGACACTGGCTACACCTTC. This gives the protein CAWMLGDTGYTF.